This T cell receptor (beta chain) was retrieved from a study of shared clonotypes between healthy human individuals. Whole-study findings and limits: Among a few donors, roughly 5% of naive CD4 clonotypes were found in common.

The CDR3 runs 12 residues. Germline V lookup: CDR1 MNHEY, CDR2 SVGAGI. V lost 7 bases and J lost 1, with 8 bases in between. The authors loaded about 200 ng DNA, 30,000 to 35,000 T cell genomes, into sorted-subset replicate PCRs. Repertoires were generated with immunoSEQ multiplex PCR, while TCRdb's copy carries only in-frame clones and drops some. This sample has under 2,500,000 clones, with roughly 95% found just once. About this clone: Its matching antigen is unknown.

The receptor was derived from a man younger than 35 in good health. The sample comprised naive CD4+ T cells sorted from blood. Subset specified: CD45RA+ positively selected. J is TRBJ2-7 and V is TRBV6-5; the D gene is possibly TRBD1 (6 bases). The CDR3 nucleotides read TGTGCCAGCACCCAGGGGTCCTACGAGCAGTACTTC. Translated: CASTQGSYEQYF.